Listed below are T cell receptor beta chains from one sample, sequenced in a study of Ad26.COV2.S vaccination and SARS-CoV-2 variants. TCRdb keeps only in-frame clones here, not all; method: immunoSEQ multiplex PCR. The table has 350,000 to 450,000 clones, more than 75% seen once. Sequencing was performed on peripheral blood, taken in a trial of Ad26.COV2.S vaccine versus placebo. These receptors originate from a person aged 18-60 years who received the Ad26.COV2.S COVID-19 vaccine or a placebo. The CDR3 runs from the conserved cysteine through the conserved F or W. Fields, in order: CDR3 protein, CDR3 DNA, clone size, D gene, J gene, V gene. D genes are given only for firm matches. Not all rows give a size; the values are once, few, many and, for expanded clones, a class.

CDR3aa: CASSLEPIEKLFF; CDR3nt: TGTGCCAGCAGCTTAGAGCCAATCGAAAAACTGTTTTTT; abundance: -; d_gene: -; j_gene: TRBJ1-4; v_gene: TRBV7-2
CDR3aa: CASNKQGAQPQHF; CDR3nt: TGTGCCAGCAATAAACAGGGGGCCCAGCCCCAGCATTTT; abundance: -; d_gene: TRBD1; j_gene: TRBJ1-5; v_gene: TRBV2
CDR3aa: CASMTARGRKLFF; CDR3nt: TGTGCCAGCATGACGGCGAGGGGTAGAAAACTGTTTTTT; abundance: -; d_gene: -; j_gene: TRBJ1-4; v_gene: TRBV28
CDR3aa: CASSYDYKGGPQYF; CDR3nt: TGTGCCAGCAGTTATGATTATAAGGGGGGGCCCCAGTACTTC; abundance: few; d_gene: -; j_gene: TRBJ2-5; v_gene: TRBV6-2/TRBV6-3
CDR3aa: CASSFSATEAFF; CDR3nt: TGTGCCAGCAGTTTTAGTGCAACTGAAGCTTTCTTT; abundance: few; d_gene: -; j_gene: TRBJ1-1; v_gene: TRBV12-3/TRBV12-4
CDR3aa: CASSVRGTLQGGYGYTF; CDR3nt: TGTGCCAGCAGCGTTAGGGGTACACTCCAAGGTGGCTATGGCTACACCTTC; abundance: -; d_gene: -; j_gene: TRBJ1-2; v_gene: TRBV9
CDR3aa: CASSLAGGNTEAFF; CDR3nt: TGTGCCAGCAGCTTAGCGGGGGGGAACACTGAAGCTTTCTTT; abundance: -; d_gene: -; j_gene: TRBJ1-1; v_gene: TRBV7-9
CDR3aa: CASSLNGWKETQYF; CDR3nt: TGTGCCAGCAGCTTGAACGGGTGGAAAGAGACCCAGTACTTC; abundance: -; d_gene: -; j_gene: TRBJ2-5; v_gene: TRBV7-8
CDR3aa: CASSESPSPKGGELFF; CDR3nt: TGCGCCAGCAGTGAGTCACCTAGCCCGAAAGGCGGGGAGCTGTTTTTT; abundance: -; d_gene: -; j_gene: TRBJ2-2; v_gene: TRBV10-1
CDR3aa: CASRYTVNTEAFF; CDR3nt: TGTGCCAGCAGGTATACAGTGAACACTGAAGCTTTCTTT; abundance: once; d_gene: -; j_gene: TRBJ1-1; v_gene: TRBV12-3/TRBV12-4
CDR3aa: CASSRITGDRSPIYF; CDR3nt: TGTGCCAGCAGCCGCATCACAGGGGATAGGTCCCCCATATATTTT; abundance: -; d_gene: TRBD1; j_gene: TRBJ1-3; v_gene: TRBV7-9
CDR3aa: CASSRSRTAQETQYF; CDR3nt: TGCGCCAGCAGCCGAAGTCGGACAGCCCAAGAGACCCAGTACTTC; abundance: few; d_gene: -; j_gene: TRBJ2-5; v_gene: TRBV4-1
CDR3aa: CASSLASEGYF; CDR3nt: TGTGCCAGCAGCCTGGCTAGCGAGGGGTATTTT; abundance: -; d_gene: -; j_gene: TRBJ2-3; v_gene: TRBV13
CDR3aa: CSVRGQTNTEAFF; CDR3nt: TGCAGCGTCCGGGGACAGACTAACACTGAAGCTTTCTTT; abundance: -; d_gene: TRBD1; j_gene: TRBJ1-1; v_gene: TRBV29-1
CDR3aa: CSVTRATDTQYF; CDR3nt: TGCAGCGTCACCCGGGCCACAGATACGCAGTATTTT; abundance: -; d_gene: -; j_gene: TRBJ2-3; v_gene: TRBV29-1
CDR3aa: CASSLTGTSGDNEQFF; CDR3nt: TGTGCCAGCAGCCTTACAGGGACTAGCGGAGACAATGAGCAGTTCTTC; abundance: -; d_gene: TRBD2; j_gene: TRBJ2-1; v_gene: TRBV13
CDR3aa: CASSPPGATGNTIYF; CDR3nt: TGTGCCAGCTCACCACCGGGGGCGACGGGAAACACCATATATTTT; abundance: -; d_gene: -; j_gene: TRBJ1-3; v_gene: TRBV18
CDR3aa: CASSITPGGPGYEQFF; CDR3nt: TGTGCCAGTAGTATAACACCGGGGGGCCCTGGTTATGAGCAGTTCTTC; abundance: -; d_gene: -; j_gene: TRBJ2-1; v_gene: TRBV19
CDR3aa: CASSLIPGAEAFF; CDR3nt: TGTGCCAGCAGCTTAATTCCGGGTGCTGAAGCTTTCTTT; abundance: -; d_gene: -; j_gene: TRBJ1-1; v_gene: TRBV7-9
CDR3aa: CASSPPARYEQYF; CDR3nt: TGTGCCAGCTCACCACCTGCTCGCTACGAGCAGTACTTC; abundance: -; d_gene: -; j_gene: TRBJ2-7; v_gene: TRBV18
CDR3aa: CASSLSIQETQYF; CDR3nt: TGTGCCAGCAGCCTTTCAATCCAAGAGACCCAGTACTTC; abundance: -; d_gene: -; j_gene: TRBJ2-5; v_gene: TRBV7-2
CDR3aa: CASSLPAGETQYF; CDR3nt: TGTGCCAGCAGCTTACCAGCGGGAGAGACCCAGTACTTC; abundance: -; d_gene: -; j_gene: TRBJ2-5; v_gene: TRBV7-9
CDR3aa: CASSLGLAGGEQYF; CDR3nt: TGTGCCAGCAGTTTGGGACTAGCGGGAGGCGAGCAGTACTTC; abundance: -; d_gene: TRBD2; j_gene: TRBJ2-7; v_gene: TRBV11-3
CDR3aa: CASSQDRITFF; CDR3nt: TGTGCCAGCAGCCAAGATCGTATCACGTTCTTC; abundance: -; d_gene: -; j_gene: TRBJ2-1; v_gene: TRBV3-1/TRBV3-2
CDR3aa: CASSLYGGGTNEKLFF; CDR3nt: TGCGCCAGCAGCTTGTACGGGGGCGGAACTAATGAAAAACTGTTTTTT; abundance: once; d_gene: -; j_gene: TRBJ1-4; v_gene: TRBV5-1
CDR3aa: CASSEVAGANNEQFF; CDR3nt: TGTGCCAGCAGTGAGGTAGCGGGGGCTAACAATGAGCAGTTCTTC; abundance: -; d_gene: TRBD2; j_gene: TRBJ2-1; v_gene: TRBV6-4
CDR3aa: CAWRAQGAYYGYTF; CDR3nt: TGTGCCTGGAGAGCACAGGGGGCTTACTATGGCTACACCTTC; abundance: -; d_gene: TRBD1; j_gene: TRBJ1-2; v_gene: TRBV30
CDR3aa: CASSVGWVKDYGYTF; CDR3nt: TGCGCCAGCAGCGTGGGTTGGGTAAAGGACTATGGCTACACCTTC; abundance: -; d_gene: -; j_gene: TRBJ1-2; v_gene: TRBV5-1
CDR3aa: CASSRPSSETQYF; CDR3nt: TGTGCCAGCAGCCGTCCGAGTTCGGAGACCCAGTACTTC; abundance: -; d_gene: -; j_gene: TRBJ2-5; v_gene: TRBV3-1/TRBV3-2
CDR3aa: CASSYGLAGGEEQFF; CDR3nt: TGTGCCAGCAGTTACGGACTAGCGGGGGGAGAAGAGCAGTTCTTC; abundance: -; d_gene: TRBD2; j_gene: TRBJ2-1; v_gene: TRBV7-2
CDR3aa: CASSWTGIANTGELFF; CDR3nt: TGTGCCAGCAGCTGGACAGGGATCGCGAACACCGGGGAGCTGTTTTTT; abundance: -; d_gene: TRBD1; j_gene: TRBJ2-2; v_gene: TRBV7-2
CDR3aa: CASSETSGGVVVLYF; CDR3nt: TGTGCCAGCAGTGAAACTAGCGGGGGGGTAGTTGTGTTGTACTTC; abundance: -; d_gene: TRBD2; j_gene: TRBJ2-4; v_gene: TRBV2
CDR3aa: CASRPTATSYEQYF; CDR3nt: TGTGCCAGCAGACCAACGGCTACCTCCTACGAGCAGTACTTC; abundance: -; d_gene: -; j_gene: TRBJ2-7; v_gene: TRBV11-2
CDR3aa: CASSQGRLLNYEQYF; CDR3nt: TGTGCCAGCAGCCAGGGACGGCTCCTTAACTACGAGCAGTACTTC; abundance: -; d_gene: -; j_gene: TRBJ2-7; v_gene: TRBV3-1/TRBV3-2
CDR3aa: CASRPGPRYRVDTQYF; CDR3nt: TGTGCCAGCAGACCGGGACCCCGTTACCGGGTAGATACGCAGTATTTT; abundance: -; d_gene: -; j_gene: TRBJ2-3; v_gene: TRBV21-1